This T cell receptor (beta chain) was obtained from a study of T cell responses to AZD1222 COVID-19 vaccine. The J segment lost 0 bases and the V segment lost 4 bases, leaving 15 bases of the junction unmatched. The CDR3 contains 19 residues. Germline CDR1 and CDR2: LNHDA and SQIVND (reference sequence). Regarding this clone: Its target is not known.

Notes on the study in general: Per reports, nearly half of all spike-specific TCRs target regions that are unmutated in variants. Only a handful of AZD1222 recipients, more than 5 in all, had baseline seropositivity. Spike-wide vaccine-associated CD4 TCRs dominated at 160-218 and 743-854.

Measured with immunoSEQ multiplex PCR; TCRdb has only the in-frame clones, and not every one. The sample yields just over 150,000 clones, approximately 91% seen once. Specimen: peripheral blood, collected 28 days after the second AZD1222 dose. The chain has TRBV19 and TRBJ1-3; 7 nucleotides match TRBD1. This TCR derives from an adult who received the AZD1222 COVID-19 vaccine. The CDR3 bases are TGTGCCAGTAGTACCTTGGACAGGCCGAGAGTGTCCTCTGGAAACACCATATATTTT. This codes for CASSTLDRPRVSSGNTIYF.